These T cell receptor beta chains were read from a single sample in a study of siplizumab effects on memory and regulatory T cells. Libraries were prepared by immunoSEQ multiplex PCR; TCRdb keeps only in-frame clonotypes and omits some of them. The sample carries 26,000 or so clones, around 84% recorded once. Input material: memory CD4+ T cells sorted from blood. These receptors came from a human donor in good health. The CDR3 runs from the conserved cysteine through the conserved F or W. A D gene is named only where the DNA matches it firmly. Clone size is shown for a subset of rows, as once, few, many or a class of expanded clone.

V	D	J	size	CDR3	DNA
TRBV5-1	-	TRBJ2-1	-	CASNQGGYNEQFF	TGCGCCAGCAACCAGGGAGGATACAATGAGCAGTTCTTC
TRBV5-1	-	TRBJ1-4	-	CASSRLSEGEKLFF	TGCGCCAGCAGTCGTCTCTCCGAGGGGGAAAAACTGTTTTTT
TRBV5-6	-	TRBJ2-1	-	CASSSAARIEGEQFF	TGTGCCAGCAGCTCGGCGGCCCGGATCGAGGGGGAGCAGTTCTTC
TRBV6-6	TRBD1	TRBJ1-4	-	CASSYSTGGGEKLFF	TGTGCCAGCAGTTACTCGACAGGGGGAGGGGAAAAACTGTTTTTT
TRBV6-1	TRBD2	TRBJ2-1	few	CASSDPSGRAYNEQFF	TGTGCCAGCAGTGACCCTAGCGGGAGGGCCTACAATGAGCAGTTCTTC
TRBV18	-	TRBJ2-5	once	CASSDQETQYF	TGTGCCAGCTCAGATCAAGAGACCCAGTACTTC
TRBV19	TRBD2	TRBJ2-2	-	CASSPGGGLNTGELFF	TGTGCCAGTAGCCCTGGCGGGGGATTGAACACCGGGGAGCTGTTTTTT
TRBV6-5	TRBD1	TRBJ2-7	-	CASKPRRDRGYEQYF	TGTGCCAGCAAACCTCGGCGGGACAGGGGCTACGAGCAGTACTTC
TRBV11-1	-	TRBJ2-7	-	CASSSSLYEQYF	TGTGCCAGCAGCTCTTCTTTGTACGAGCAGTACTTC
TRBV5-4	TRBD1	TRBJ2-2	-	CASSLGQGAPTGELFF	TGTGCCAGCAGCCTGGGACAGGGGGCGCCCACCGGGGAGCTGTTTTTT
TRBV11-2	TRBD1	TRBJ2-5	-	CASSPPGTGHRVETQYF	TGTGCCAGCAGCCCCCCCGGGACAGGGCATAGGGTAGAGACCCAGTACTTC
TRBV29-1	-	TRBJ2-7	-	CSVGPGGPFYEQYF	TGCAGCGTTGGTCCCGGGGGCCCGTTCTACGAGCAGTACTTC
TRBV21-1	-	TRBJ2-2	-	CASSRGGRDTGELFF	TGTGCCAGCAGCCGGGGGGGCAGGGACACCGGGGAGCTGTTTTTT
TRBV2	-	TRBJ1-1	-	CASGGQRNTEAFF	TGTGCCAGCGGGGGACAACGGAACACTGAAGCTTTCTTT
TRBV7-3	-	TRBJ2-1	-	CASSLNPTRNDEQFF	TGTGCCAGCAGCTTAAACCCTACAAGAAACGATGAGCAGTTCTTC
TRBV2	TRBD1	TRBJ2-1	-	CASSPGQGVRNEQFF	TGTGCCAGCAGTCCCGGACAGGGAGTGCGCAATGAGCAGTTCTTC
TRBV2	-	TRBJ2-7	once	CASSWGSYEQYF	TGTGCCAGCAGTTGGGGCTCCTACGAGCAGTACTTC
TRBV28	TRBD2	TRBJ2-3	-	CASSLMTSGRTKEHTQYF	TGTGCCAGCAGTTTAATGACTAGCGGGAGGACCAAAGAGCATACGCAGTATTTT
TRBV20-1	-	TRBJ2-5	-	CSARTRETQYF	TGCAGTGCTAGGACGCGGGAGACCCAGTACTTC
TRBV4-1	TRBD1	TRBJ2-3	-	CASSLQGVGTDTQYF	TGCGCCAGCAGCTTGCAGGGGGTGGGCACAGATACGCAGTATTTT
TRBV6-6	-	TRBJ2-7	-	CASSRFRETNYEQYF	TGTGCCAGCAGCCGATTTAGGGAGACGAACTACGAGCAGTACTTC
TRBV19	-	TRBJ1-2	-	CASSIKSALPVYGYTF	TGTGCCAGTAGTATAAAGTCGGCACTCCCGGTCTATGGCTACACCTTC
TRBV30	-	TRBJ2-1	-	CAWSPGNAYNEQFF	TGTGCCTGGAGTCCCGGGAATGCCTACAATGAGCAGTTCTTC
TRBV27	TRBD2	TRBJ2-7	-	CASRSSGSYEQYF	TGTGCCAGCAGGTCCAGCGGGAGTTACGAGCAGTACTTC
TRBV15	-	TRBJ1-6	-	CATSSPTANSPLHF	TGTGCCACCAGCAGTCCTACGGCAAATTCACCCCTCCACTTT
TRBV19	TRBD2	TRBJ2-3	-	CASSSSGRSTDTQYF	TGTGCCAGTAGTAGTAGCGGGAGAAGCACAGATACGCAGTATTTT
TRBV5-4	-	TRBJ2-2	-	CASSPGQSNTGELFF	TGTGCCAGCAGCCCGGGACAATCGAACACCGGGGAGCTGTTTTTT
TRBV7-9	TRBD2	TRBJ2-2	-	CASSLELAGTGELFF	TGTGCCAGCAGCTTAGAACTAGCGGGAACCGGGGAGCTGTTTTTT
TRBV7-2	TRBD1	TRBJ2-3	-	CASSYQGQPTDTQYF	TGTGCCAGCAGCTACCAGGGACAGCCAACAGATACGCAGTATTTT
TRBV5-1	TRBD2	TRBJ2-7	-	CASSLAVAGEGGYEQYF	TGCGCCAGCAGCTTGGCCGTAGCGGGAGAAGGTGGTTACGAGCAGTACTTC
TRBV7-2	-	TRBJ2-3	-	CASSLYSASTDTQYF	TGTGCCAGCAGCTTATATTCTGCTAGCACAGATACGCAGTATTTT
TRBV19	-	TRBJ1-5	-	CASSILQGHSNQPQHF	TGTGCCAGTAGTATTCTGCAGGGCCATAGCAATCAGCCCCAGCATTTT
TRBV30	-	TRBJ2-3	-	CAWSVGDTQYF	TGTGCCTGGAGTGTAGGTGATACGCAGTATTTT